These 27 T cell receptor beta chains share one sample of origin, sequenced in a study of OX40 agonist ivuxolimab in advanced cancers. Only in-frame clones appear in the TCRdb table, and some are missing; sequencing was by immunoSEQ multiplex PCR. The sample contains 45,000 to 65,000 clones, roughly 77% of which appear only once. Sequencing was performed on CD4+ or CD8+ T cells sorted from blood, taken in a trial of the OX40 agonist ivuxolimab. Receptors were obtained from an adult with an advanced solid tumor such as melanoma, head and neck, liver or kidney cancer.

The chain couples TRBV5-6 to TRBJ2-2, with 8 positions matching TRBD2. From germline, CDR1 is SGHDT and CDR2 YYEEEE. CDR3 length equals 16 residues. Losses at the gene ends were 4 bases for V and 3 bases for J; bases not matched to a gene: 8. CDR3 DNA: TGTGCCAGCAGCAGGGCGGGGGGTTCGTACACCGGGGAGCTGTTTTTT. Its translation: CASSRAGGSYTGELFF.

V and J are TRBV7-9 and TRBJ2-3; 10 nucleotides align to TRBD1. The CDR3 loop spans 13 amino acids. V gave up 5 bases and J gave up 8 bases; unmatched junction bases: 4. In germline, CDR1 is SEHNR, CDR2 FQNEAQ (reference sequence). The CDR3 is CASSDGQGGTQYF. For the CDR3, the DNA is TGTGCCAGCAGCGACGGACAGGGGGGTACGCAGTATTTT.

The V call is TRBV6-1, the J call TRBJ1-2; D gene uncertain. The germline V gene encodes CDR1 MNHNS and CDR2 SASEGT. Trimming left V 5 bases short and J 2 bases short, with 15 bases between. The CDR3 runs 15 residues. CDR3 sequence (DNA): TGTGCCAGCAGTCACCGTGGGCAGATAAACTATGGCTACACCTTC. It specifies CASSHRGQINYGYTF.

The chain combines TRBV6-1 with TRBJ2-3, with a possible D match to TRBD2 (5 bases). V lost 3 bases and J 0 bases, leaving 13 bases between the germline ends. From germline, CDR1 is MNHNS and CDR2 SASEGT. The CDR3 has 16 residues. The CDR3 region has the DNA TGTGCCAGCAGTGATGAGGCAGGACTTAGCACAGATACGCAGTATTTT. Protein: CASSDEAGLSTDTQYF.

The chain uses TRBV7-3 and TRBJ2-3; possibly TRBD2 for D (7 bases). Trimming cost V 1 base and J 2 bases, with 10 bases left between them. CDR1 SGHTA and CDR2 FQGTGA come from the germline V gene. The length of the CDR3 is 15 residues. Written as DNA, the CDR3 is TGTGCCAGCAGCTTAAGCGGGGGCCCCACAGATACGCAGTATTTT. Residues: CASSLSGGPTDTQYF.

A word on this clone: A read error may explain this, as a much larger clone is one base away. The chain recombines TRBV4-1 with TRBJ2-4; no clear D. The CDR3 is made up of 14 amino acids. Germline V gene data show CDR1 as MGHRA and CDR2 as YSYEKL. Between the trimmed V and J ends, which lost 1 base and 0 bases, there was a span of 4 bases. CDR3 DNA: TGCGCCAGCAGCCAAGTGTTAGCCAAAAACATTCAGTACTTC. Amino acids: CASSQVLAKNIQYF.

The V gene is TRBV27, the J gene TRBJ1-2, with D unresolved. The CDR3 sequence is 14 residues long. Germline V gene lookup returns CDR1 MNHEY and CDR2 SMNVEV (reference sequence). Between the trimmed V and J ends, which lost 7 bases and 7 bases, there was a span of 19 bases. CDR3 coding DNA: TGTGCCAGCACCCCCAATAATGGAGCGAGTGGCTACACCTTC. This translates into CASTPNNGASGYTF.

This chain links TRBV6-1 with TRBJ2-5; a weak D match, TRBD1 (6 bases). This CDR3 is built from 13 residues. Germline lookup yields CDR1 MNHNS and CDR2 SASEGT. V was clipped by 3 bases and J by 5 bases, with 10 bases between them. Here the CDR3 reads CASSDQGRETQYF. The CDR3 nucleotides are TGTGCCAGCAGTGACCAGGGGCGGGAGACCCAGTACTTC.

This clone was seen just once. V is TRBV5-1 and J is TRBJ2-3, with 7 bases matching TRBD1. V was clipped by 4 bases and J by 4 bases; unmatched bases: 3. Germline loops: CDR1 SGHRS, CDR2 YFSETQ. The CDR3 runs to 13 residues. CDR3: CASSVGQPDTQYF. CDR3 sequence (DNA): TGCGCCAGCAGCGTGGGACAGCCAGATACGCAGTATTTT. The complete variable domain, with remaining parts taken from reference TRBV5-1 and TRBJ2-3, reads KAGVTQTPRYLIKTRGQQVTLSCSPISGHRSVSWYQQTPGQGLQFLFEYFSETQRNKGNFPGRFSGRQFSNSRSEMNVSTLELGDSALYLCASSVGQPDTQYFGPGTRLTVL.

V usage is TRBV7-8 and J usage is TRBJ2-3; 14 bases match TRBD2. V lost 5 bases, J lost 10 bases, and 11 bases stayed unmatched. Germline V gene data show CDR1 as SGHVS and CDR2 as FQNEAQ. The length of the CDR3 is 16 residues. The CDR3 bases are TGTGCCAGCAGCCTGACTAGCGGGGGGGCCTTGACCGCGCAGTATTTT. Protein: CASSLTSGGALTAQYF.

The rearrangement links TRBV7-6 to TRBJ2-7; TRBD1 aligns across 9 bases. Germline V gene lookup returns CDR1 SGHVS and CDR2 FNYEAQ. The CDR3 runs to 13 residues. V shed 5 bases and J 6 bases; nucleotides not matched to a gene: 5. The CDR3 DNA reads as TGTGCCAGCAGCCTGACAGGGGGTCGCGAGCAGTACTTC. This sequence encodes CASSLTGGREQYF.

The gene calls are TRBV19 and TRBJ2-4; 11 bases map to TRBD1. Per the germline V gene, CDR1 is LNHDA and CDR2 is SQIVND (reference sequence). The CDR3 runs 16 residues. Trimming cost V 5 bases and J 1 base; bases outside gene matches: 4. The CDR3, as DNA: TGTGCCAGTAGTCAATGGGACAGGGGGGCCAAAAACATTCAGTACTTC. Translating gives CASSQWDRGAKNIQYF. Combining the CDR3 with reference TRBV19 and TRBJ2-4 gives the whole variable domain DGGITQSPKYLFRKEGQNVTLSCEQNLNHDAMYWYRQDPGQGLRLIYYSQIVNDFQKGDIAEGYSVSREKKESFPLTVTSAQKNPTAFYLCASSQWDRGAKNIQYFGAGTRLSVL.

The chain uses TRBV5-1 and TRBJ1-6; D may be TRBD1 (6 bases). Per the germline V gene, CDR1 is SGHRS and CDR2 is YFSETQ. The CDR3 runs to 17 residues. The V end was cut by 1 base, the J end by 8 bases, with 19 bases between. As DNA, the CDR3 is TGCGCCAGCAGCTTGCGATTAGGGGCAGGGGATGATTCACCCCTCCACTTT. This encodes CASSLRLGAGDDSPLHF.

The rearrangement links TRBV18 to TRBJ2-1; perhaps TRBD1 as D (5 bases). The CDR3 has 16 amino acids. Germline CDR1 and CDR2: KGHSH and LQKENI. Trimming stripped 6 bases from V and 7 bases from J, with 22 bases between. The CDR3 sequence is CASSPPEQGLGNEQFF. CDR3 DNA: TGTGCCAGCTCCCCCCCCGAGCAGGGCCTCGGGAATGAGCAGTTCTTC.

Comments on this clone: At one of its ends the junction is not consistent with the germline gene, which may arise from a read error. This rearrangement joins TRBV7-2 to TRBJ2-7; 10 bases are shared with TRBD1. This CDR3 comprises 14 residues. In germline, CDR1 is SGHTA, CDR2 FQGNSA. CDR3 DNA sequence: TGTGCCAGCAGCTTAGTAAAGGGGACAGGGGAAACCCACTTC. Its protein product is CASSLVKGTGETHF.

This rearrangement joins TRBV2 to TRBJ2-4; the D is unclear. The CDR3 has 14 amino acids. Germline assignment: CDR1 SNHLY and CDR2 FYNNEI. Trimming cost V 2 bases and J 4 bases, with 9 bases left between them. This CDR3 reads CASSERHQKNIQYF. DNA of the CDR3: TGTGCCAGCAGTGAAAGGCATCAGAAAAACATTCAGTACTTC.

V gene TRBV19 combines with J gene TRBJ2-5, with 7 nucleotides matching TRBD1. The CDR3 totals 15 residues. The J segment lost 3 bases and the V segment lost 4 bases, leaving 8 bases of the junction unmatched. Germline V lookup: CDR1 LNHDA, CDR2 SQIVND (reference sequence). CDR3 nucleotide sequence: TGTGCCAGTAGTAGAGACAGGGATCGCGAAGAGACCCAGTACTTC. Translating gives CASSRDRDREETQYF.

The V call is TRBV7-8, the J call TRBJ2-7; D gene unclear. V was clipped by 2 bases and J by 3 bases, with 8 bases between them. The CDR3 extends over 13 amino acids. Germline loops: CDR1 SGHVS, CDR2 FQNEAQ. The DNA of the CDR3 is TGTGCCAGCAGCTTATTGGATGGCTACGAGCAGTACTTC. It specifies CASSLLDGYEQYF.

The CDR3: CASSLEVAGTYEQYF. CDR3 nucleotides: TGTGCCAGCAGCTTAGAGGTAGCGGGGACCTACGAGCAGTACTTC. This chain connects TRBV7-2 to TRBJ2-7, with 8 bases identical to TRBD2. CDR3 length: 15 residues. In germline, CDR1 is SGHTA, CDR2 FQGNSA. V lost 1 base and J lost 2; bases outside the gene matches: 4.

The chain links TRBV5-8 to TRBJ1-3; possibly TRBD1 for D (5 bases). The V end lost 4 bases, the J end lost 11 bases, and 19 bases lay between the germline ends. Germline CDR1 is SGHTS and CDR2 is YDEGEE. There are 14 residues in the CDR3. CDR3 nucleotides: TGTGCCAGCAGCCGTGGCGAGGGGCGGAGCGCCATATATTTT. Translating gives CASSRGEGRSAIYF.

This clone was recorded only once. The rearrangement joins TRBV4-2 to TRBJ2-5; 11 nucleotides agree with TRBD2. With 1 base clipped from V and 3 bases from J, the junction kept 16 bases outside the gene matches. This CDR3 spans 20 amino acids. CDR1 is LGHNA and CDR2 is YNFKEQ in the germline V gene. CDR3 region: CASSQVRWEVSGGAKETQYF. The DNA for the CDR3 is TGTGCCAGCAGCCAAGTCCGCTGGGAGGTTAGCGGGGGGGCAAAAGAGACCCAGTACTTC.

This clone showed up just a few times. The rearrangement uses TRBV7-9 and TRBJ2-3; 8 positions agree with TRBD2. The CDR3 length is 15 residues. The V segment lost 7 bases and the J segment 1 base; nucleotides outside the gene matches: 7. Germline lookup yields CDR1 SEHNR and CDR2 FQNEAQ (reference sequence). CDR3: CASIMSRGGTDTQYF. In DNA, the CDR3 is TGTGCCAGCATTATGTCGCGGGGGGGCACAGATACGCAGTATTTT.

J is TRBJ2-2 and V is TRBV5-1; D perhaps matches TRBD1 (5 bases). The germline gives CDR1 SGHRS, CDR2 YFSETQ. The CDR3 loop spans 14 amino acids. V was trimmed by 4 bases and J by 3 bases, leaving 10 bases between them. The CDR3 region is CASSPVGDTGELFF. The CDR3 bases are TGCGCCAGCAGCCCAGTAGGGGACACCGGGGAGCTGTTTTTT.

The chain carries TRBV5-6 and TRBJ2-5; D may be TRBD1 (5 bases). The CDR3 runs 15 residues. Deletions cut 5 bases from V and 4 bases from J, with 18 bases between. Germline values: CDR1 SGHDT, CDR2 YYEEEE. CDR3 in amino acids: CASRGQFGRRETQYF. CDR3 DNA sequence: TGTGCCAGCAGAGGACAATTTGGACGAAGAGAGACCCAGTACTTC.

V usage is TRBV7-3 and J usage is TRBJ2-2; no reliable D call. There are 14 residues in the CDR3. Trimming took off 2 bases at V and 1 base at J, with 5 bases between the two ends. Germline V gene sequence: CDR1 SGHTA, CDR2 FQGTGA. The chain's CDR3 is CASSLGRNTGELFF. CDR3 sequence (DNA): TGTGCCAGCAGCTTAGGAAGGAACACCGGGGAGCTGTTTTTT.

J is TRBJ1-5 and V is TRBV10-3; D is uncertain. The CDR3 is 14 amino acids. Germline V gene sequence: CDR1 ENHRY, CDR2 SYGVKD. V was trimmed by 0 bases and J by 4 bases, leaving 7 bases between them. In DNA, the CDR3 is TGTGCCATCAGTGAGTCTGGCAATAATCAGCCCCAGCATTTT. Its protein is CAISESGNNQPQHF.

This clone was counted between two and nine times. The rearrangement uses TRBV5-1 and TRBJ2-7; 8 nucleotides agree with TRBD2. With V trimmed by 3 bases and J by 0 bases, 8 bases remained unmatched. This CDR3 is 16 amino acids long. Per the germline V gene, CDR1 is SGHRS and CDR2 is YFSETQ. The CDR3 sequence: CASSSDSGGLSYEQYF. Here the CDR3 DNA reads TGCGCCAGCAGCTCCGACAGCGGGGGACTCTCCTACGAGCAGTACTTC.